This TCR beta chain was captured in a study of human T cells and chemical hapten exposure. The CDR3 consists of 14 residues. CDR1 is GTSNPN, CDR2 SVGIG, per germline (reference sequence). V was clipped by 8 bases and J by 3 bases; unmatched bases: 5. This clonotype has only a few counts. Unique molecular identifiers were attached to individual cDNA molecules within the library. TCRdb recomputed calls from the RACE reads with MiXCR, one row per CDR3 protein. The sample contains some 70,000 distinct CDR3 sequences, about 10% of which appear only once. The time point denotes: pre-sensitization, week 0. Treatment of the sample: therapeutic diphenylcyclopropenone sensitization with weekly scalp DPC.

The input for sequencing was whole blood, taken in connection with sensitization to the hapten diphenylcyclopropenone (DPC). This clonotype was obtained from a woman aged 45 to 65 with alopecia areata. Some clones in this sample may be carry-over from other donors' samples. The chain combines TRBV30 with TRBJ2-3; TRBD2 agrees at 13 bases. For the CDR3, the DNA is TGTGCCGGAGGGACTAGCGGGAATACAGATACGCAGTATTTT. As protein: CAGGTSGNTDTQYF.